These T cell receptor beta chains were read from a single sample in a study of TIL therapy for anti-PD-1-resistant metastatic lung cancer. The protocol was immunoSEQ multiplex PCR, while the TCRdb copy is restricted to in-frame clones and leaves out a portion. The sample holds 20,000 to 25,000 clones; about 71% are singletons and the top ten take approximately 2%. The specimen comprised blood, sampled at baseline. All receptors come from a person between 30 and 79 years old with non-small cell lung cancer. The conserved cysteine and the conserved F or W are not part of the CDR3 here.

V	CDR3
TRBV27	ASSPLAAAGQETQY
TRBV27	ASNPGTLALTEAF
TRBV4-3	ASSPQSQGGIYGYT
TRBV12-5	ASGPGTGEATQY
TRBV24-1	ATSDPKLATQY
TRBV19	ASSQQVLEKLF
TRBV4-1	ASSQVVENGELF
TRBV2	ASSPIAKAGELF
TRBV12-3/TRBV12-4	ASRLNSNQPQH
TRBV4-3	ASSQEGEGARVGYT
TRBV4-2	ASSQEGAHTGELF
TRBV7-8	ASTLQRNTEAF
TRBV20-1	RASSNTEAF
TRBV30	ASEYRGTNTGELF
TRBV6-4	ASRAGTGGDTGELF
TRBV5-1	ASSLDPGAAQPQH
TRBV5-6	ASSLGGGWNSPLH
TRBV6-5	ASSRTSGPSEEQF
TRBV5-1	ASSLSVVKETQY
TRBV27	ASSLYGGGPPDTQY
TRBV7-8	ASRPPPGQGAYEQY
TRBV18	ASSPPKGRTGIFNIQY
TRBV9	ASSIGTTNNEQF
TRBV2	ASSEIGYDEQF
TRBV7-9	ASSLVSYEQY
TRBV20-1	SASSAAGADTQY
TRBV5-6	ASSGRFQETQY
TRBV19	ASSRDRERGNEQY
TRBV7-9	ASSFSGSSNEQF
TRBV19	ASSINASGGAAQETQY
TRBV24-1	ATSDGQINEKLF
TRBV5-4	ASRIDTDTQY
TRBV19	ASKRGGDTGELF
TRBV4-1	ASSQLYGEKLF
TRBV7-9	ASSLAGIGSNSPLH
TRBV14	ASSPMVKGLV
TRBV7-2	ASSLGRYNQPQH
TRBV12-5	ASGLGRAYTQY
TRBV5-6	ASSFGRGQETQY
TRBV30	AWSMTQGLREKLF
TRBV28	ASTIGQGAREQY
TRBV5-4	ASSLEGPYGYT
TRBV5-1	ASRKTSGVTDTQY
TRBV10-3	AISETVESGYT
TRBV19	ASSIGQTQDGQGSNQPQH
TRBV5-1	ASSLESSGLSGNTIY
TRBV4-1	ASSQPSGRASRDEQF
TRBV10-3	AISERGYEQY
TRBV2	ARGTSNTDTQY
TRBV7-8	ASSLSVQGGYGYT
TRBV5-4	ASSTGTTVKEQY
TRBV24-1	ATSQGGSVRGYT
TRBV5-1	ASSSGGSANYGYT